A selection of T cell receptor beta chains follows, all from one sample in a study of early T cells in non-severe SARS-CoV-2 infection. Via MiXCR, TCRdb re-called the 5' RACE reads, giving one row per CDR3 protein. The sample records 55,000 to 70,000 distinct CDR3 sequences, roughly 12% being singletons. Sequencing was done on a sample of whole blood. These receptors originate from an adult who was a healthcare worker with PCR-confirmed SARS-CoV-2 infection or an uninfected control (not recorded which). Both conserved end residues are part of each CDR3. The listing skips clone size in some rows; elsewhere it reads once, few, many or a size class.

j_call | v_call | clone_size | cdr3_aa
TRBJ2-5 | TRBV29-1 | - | CSVLDRQETQYF
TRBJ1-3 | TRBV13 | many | CASSLTVTSGNTIYF
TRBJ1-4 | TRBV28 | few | CASSLNRGGTNEKLFF
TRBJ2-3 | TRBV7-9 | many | CASSSMWEDTQYF
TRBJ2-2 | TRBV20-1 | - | CSARLAGVNTGELFF
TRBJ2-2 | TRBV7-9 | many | CASSPYNTGELFF
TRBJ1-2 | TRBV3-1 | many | CASSLQKLYGYTF
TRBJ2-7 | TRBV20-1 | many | CSARAPDRAFYEQYF
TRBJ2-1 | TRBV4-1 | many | CASSQEGIPYNEQFF
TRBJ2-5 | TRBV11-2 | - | CASSLFSREETQYF
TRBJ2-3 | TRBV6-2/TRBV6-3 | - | CASSYSINMGADTQYF